The 17 T cell receptor beta chains in this list originate from one sample, sequenced in a study of blood T cell repertoires in COVID-19. Repertoires were generated with immunoSEQ multiplex PCR, while TCRdb's copy carries only in-frame clones and drops some. The sample includes 400,000 to 500,000 clones, around nine tenths of them seen just once. Material for sequencing was PBMCs or T cells enriched from blood (not recorded which). These receptor sequences come from a woman between 40 and 50 years old who had recovered from COVID-19.

Comment on this clone: At the DNA level, this CDR3 is encoded by other sequences in the same sample as well. This sequence joins TRBV5-1 and TRBJ1-1, with no clear D. CDR1 and CDR2 from the germline V gene are SGHRS and YFSETQ. V was cut by 3 bases and J by 0 bases, with 9 bases left in between. This CDR3 contains 14 residues. The CDR3 reads CASSSRGMNTEAFF. CDR3 bases: TGCGCCAGCAGCTCCAGAGGTATGAACACTGAAGCTTTCTTT.

V gene TRBV2 combines with J gene TRBJ1-5; 7 nucleotides align to TRBD1. With V trimmed by 7 bases and J by 1 base, 1 base remained unmatched. Germline V lookup: CDR1 SNHLY, CDR2 FYNNEI. The CDR3 loop spans 13 amino acids. The CDR3 sequence: CASTGQSNQPQHF. DNA of the CDR3: TGTGCCAGCACGGGACAGAGCAATCAGCCCCAGCATTTT.

The J gene is TRBJ2-5, the V gene TRBV3-1 (or the pseudogene TRBV3-2); 8 nucleotides align to TRBD2. This CDR3 comprises 16 residues. Trimming at V came to 3 bases and at J to 2 bases, leaving 8 bases not matched to a gene. The germline gives CDR1 LGHDT, CDR2 YNNKEL (reference sequence). The CDR3 region has the DNA TGTGCCAGCAGCCAGAGAGGAGCGGGGGCACAAGAGACCCAGTACTTC. Protein product: CASSQRGAGAQETQYF.

The CDR3 loop is CASSLGPGGYGYTF. In nucleotides, the CDR3 is TGTGCCAGCAGCTTAGGCCCGGGGGGCTATGGCTACACCTTC. The chain carries TRBV7-2 and TRBJ1-2; a possible D gene is TRBD1 (5 bases). The V end was cut by 1 base, the J end by 4 bases, with 10 bases between. The CDR3 has 14 residues. Germline V gene data show CDR1 as SGHTA and CDR2 as FQGNSA.

The CDR3 sequence: CASSLARRGAIYMSNQPQHF. The CDR3 DNA is TGTGCCAGCAGCTTAGCGCGTCGGGGGGCGATTTATATGAGCAATCAGCCCCAGCATTTT. The chain uses TRBV7-8 and TRBJ1-5; the D gene is possibly TRBD1 (6 bases). The CDR3 covers 20 residues. The germline V and J ends were trimmed by 0 bases and 1 base, with 22 bases remaining between them. Germline CDR1 is SGHVS and CDR2 is FQNEAQ.

The chain has TRBV21-1 and TRBJ2-5; the tabulated D call, TRBD1, remains unverified against the DNA. TRBV21-1 counts as a pseudogene. The CDR3 runs to 16 residues. Written as DNA, the CDR3 is TGTGCCAGCAGCAAGTCGAGACAGGGGGCCCGGGAGACCCAGTACTTC. Protein product: CASSKSRQGARETQYF.

This clone was counted a few times. J is TRBJ2-2 and V is TRBV19, with 12 positions matching TRBD2. CDR3 length: 21 amino acids. Germline loops: CDR1 LNHDA, CDR2 SQIVND (reference sequence). J was trimmed by 4 bases and V by 5 bases; bases with no gene match: 20. The CDR3 DNA sequence: TGTGCCAGTAGTGGGGGAGGTGGGACTAGCGGGTCTGTCCGCGCCACCGGGGAGCTGTTTTTT. This translates into CASSGGGGTSGSVRATGELFF.

The chain combines TRBV2 with TRBJ1-6; D not resolved. CDR3 size: 16 residues. The germline V gene encodes CDR1 SNHLY and CDR2 FYNNEI. V lost 6 bases, J lost 0 bases, and 12 bases lay in between. CDR3 loop: CASRPGSSSYNSPLHF. CDR3 bases: TGTGCCAGCAGGCCGGGTTCTAGCTCCTATAATTCACCCCTCCACTTT.

The V gene is TRBV6-1, the J gene TRBJ2-7, with D unclear. CDR3 length: 11 residues. Per the germline V gene, CDR1 is MNHNS and CDR2 is SASEGT. The V gene lost 2 bases and the J gene lost 3 bases, with 2 bases spanning the gap. CDR3 region: CASSELYEQYF. The CDR3 DNA is TGTGCCAGCAGTGAACTCTACGAGCAGTACTTC.

The rearrangement uses TRBV5-4 and TRBJ1-6; no reliable D call. The germline V and J ends were trimmed by 1 base and 8 bases, with 10 bases remaining between them. The germline V gene encodes CDR1 SGHNT and CDR2 YYREEE (reference sequence). The CDR3 has 14 amino acids. The CDR3 sequence is CASSLNSRDSPLHF. In DNA, the CDR3 is TGTGCCAGCAGCTTGAACAGCCGCGATTCACCCCTCCACTTT.

This clone was detected a few times. The chain links TRBV5-4 to TRBJ1-4; no clear D gene. Germline-derived CDR1 and CDR2 are SGHNT and YYREEE (reference sequence). The length of the CDR3 is 13 residues. Trimming took 4 bases from V and 4 from J, leaving 8 bases between them. CDR3 amino acids: CASSLGLNEKLFF. CDR3 in DNA: TGTGCCAGCAGCCTCGGACTTAATGAAAAACTGTTTTTT.

The V call is TRBV29-1, the J call TRBJ2-1; 7 bases agree with TRBD2. The CDR3 loop spans 13 amino acids. Trimming cost V 3 bases and J 1 base; bases outside gene matches: 0. Germline V CDR1 and CDR2: SQVTM, ANQGSEA. DNA of the CDR3: TGCAGCGTTGAGGGGGGGTCCTACAATGAGCAGTTCTTC. Translated: CSVEGGSYNEQFF.

Notes on this clone: Other DNA sequences within the sample encode an identical CDR3. The rearrangement joins TRBV29-1 to TRBJ2-7; D perhaps matches TRBD1 (6 bases). Germline lookup yields CDR1 SQVTM and CDR2 ANQGSEA. V lost 5 bases, J lost 3 bases, and 8 bases lay in between. The CDR3 totals 11 residues. CDR3 in DNA: TGCAGCGTTCTCAGGGGCTACGAGCAGTACTTC. Translated, it gives CSVLRGYEQYF.

This chain uses TRBV25-1 with TRBJ1-2, with 8 bases aligning to TRBD1. Looked up from germline, CDR1 is MGHDK and CDR2 is SYGVNS. J was trimmed by 7 bases and V by 2 bases; bases with no gene match: 9. The CDR3 contains 15 residues. The CDR3 reads CASSERQQGGGGYTF. The CDR3 region has the DNA TGTGCCAGCAGTGAACGGCAACAGGGGGGAGGTGGCTACACCTTC.

The rearrangement links TRBV28 to TRBJ1-4, with TRBD1 identical over 7 bases. This CDR3 comprises 16 residues. After removal of 3 bases from V and 5 bases from J, the junction contained 9 bases not matched to a gene. Germline CDR1 is MDHEN and CDR2 is SYDVKM. DNA for the CDR3: TGTGCCAGCAGTTTTTTCCCGGCAGGGGGAAATGAAAAACTGTTTTTT. Protein product: CASSFFPAGGNEKLFF.

This chain uses TRBV7-9 with TRBJ2-4, with D uncertain. The CDR3 has 13 amino acids. The germline V gene encodes CDR1 SEHNR and CDR2 FQNEAQ (reference sequence). V was clipped by 1 base and J by 5 bases, with 6 bases between them. CDR3 nucleotides: TGTGCCAGCAGCTTAGTTTCCGAAAACATTCAGTACTTC. Translated, it gives CASSLVSENIQYF.

V gene TRBV4-2 combines with J gene TRBJ2-7, with 8 bases aligning to TRBD2. The CDR3 is made up of 16 amino acids. Germline V gives CDR1 LGHNA, CDR2 YNFKEQ. V dropped 4 bases and J dropped 1; count of bases not matched to a gene: 9. In nucleotides, the CDR3 is TGTGCCAGCAGCCGAGCCGGGACTAGAGATTCCTACGAGCAGTACTTC. Its translation is CASSRAGTRDSYEQYF.